Below, one TCR beta chain is given with its context. Its matching antigen is unknown. This specimen comes from a study of cytotoxic CD8 clonotypes in ibrutinib-treated CLL. On the study more broadly: Among responders, roughly 24 were partial and 2 complete; after median roughly 65 months, around 15 stayed remitted and approximately 12 progressed.

TCRdb keeps only in-frame clones here, not all; method: immunoSEQ multiplex PCR. The sample holds over 200,000 clones, more than 65% seen once. Overall study results and limits: Increased clonality at ibrutinib response gave way to a return toward baseline at progression. Samples from sustained-remission and progressing patients were taken at different times.

The specimen was PBMCs, collected after 12 months of ibrutinib treatment. The receptor was derived from a human donor with chronic lymphocytic leukemia.

The CDR3 sequence: CASSTRDRQETQYF. CDR3 nucleotide sequence: TGTGCCAGTAGTACCCGGGACAGGCAAGAGACCCAGTACTTC. The chain recombines TRBV19 with TRBJ2-5; the match to TRBD1 covers 8 bases. The CDR3 contains 14 residues. V lost 4 bases, J lost 2 bases, and 3 bases stayed unmatched. The germline V gene has CDR1 LNHDA and CDR2 SQIVND (reference sequence).